The rows below give T cell receptor beta chains drawn from one sample of a study of human T cells and chemical hapten exposure. TCRdb reprocessed the RACE reads via MiXCR and lists one record per CDR3 protein. The table records tens of thousands of distinct CDR3 sequences, around 10% of them present only once. The source material was whole blood, sampled in connection with sensitization to the hapten diphenylcyclopropenone (DPC). Receptors were obtained from a woman in her forties or fifties with alopecia areata. Some clones in this sample may be carry-over from other donors' samples. Each CDR3 is given with its conserved first and last residue. Each record gives: clone size, CDR3 length, D gene, J gene, V gene, CDR3 protein, CDR3 DNA. A D gene is named only where the DNA matches it firmly. Part of the rows lack a size; the others show once, few, many or a class for expanded clones.

size: many
length: 16
D: -
J: TRBJ1-2
V: TRBV7-6
CDR3: CASSLNPGTEIYGYTF
DNA: TGTGCCAGCAGCCTTAACCCGGGGACGGAAATCTATGGCTACACCTTC

size: many
length: 15
D: -
J: TRBJ1-5
V: TRBV28
CDR3: CASSLGGRRNQPQHF
DNA: TGTGCCAGCAGTCTGGGGGGAAGGAGAAATCAGCCCCAGCATTTT

size: -
length: 16
D: TRBD2
J: TRBJ2-3
V: TRBV20-1
CDR3: CSAGNSGRGGTDTQYF
DNA: TGCAGTGCTGGGAATAGCGGGAGAGGGGGCACAGATACGCAGTATTTT

size: many
length: 15
D: -
J: TRBJ1-5
V: TRBV18
CDR3: CASSPRAGPDQPQHF
DNA: TGTGCCAGCTCCCCACGGGCAGGTCCCGATCAGCCCCAGCATTTT

size: many
length: 14
D: -
J: TRBJ1-6
V: TRBV28
CDR3: CASSSSTSNSPLHF
DNA: TGTGCCAGCAGTTCAAGTACATCGAATTCACCCCTCCACTTT

size: many
length: 13
D: TRBD1
J: TRBJ2-5
V: TRBV6-2/TRBV6-3
CDR3: CASRRTGEETQYF
DNA: TGTGCCAGCAGGAGGACAGGGGAAGAGACCCAGTACTTC

size: many
length: 16
D: TRBD2
J: TRBJ2-3
V: TRBV5-4
CDR3: CASSPLAEGPVDTQYF
DNA: TGTGCCAGCAGCCCCCTAGCGGAAGGGCCGGTGGATACGCAGTATTTT

size: -
length: 15
D: TRBD1
J: TRBJ2-7
V: TRBV28
CDR3: CASSLPGQVSYEQYF
DNA: TGTGCCAGCAGTCTGCCGGGACAGGTCTCCTACGAGCAGTACTTC

size: few
length: 13
D: TRBD1
J: TRBJ2-2
V: TRBV11-2
CDR3: CASSSRGRGELFF
DNA: TGTGCCAGCAGTTCCAGGGGGCGCGGGGAGCTGTTTTTT

size: -
length: 14
D: TRBD1
J: TRBJ1-2
V: TRBV4-1
CDR3: CASSPDRGNYGYTF
DNA: TGCGCCAGCAGCCCGGACAGGGGAAACTATGGCTACACCTTC

size: many
length: 16
D: TRBD2
J: TRBJ2-5
V: TRBV7-8
CDR3: CASSFGLVGGQETQYF
DNA: TGTGCCAGCAGCTTTGGACTAGTCGGGGGCCAAGAGACCCAGTACTTC

size: many
length: 15
D: TRBD1
J: TRBJ1-3
V: TRBV2
CDR3: CASRADRGAGNTIYF
DNA: TGTGCCAGCAGAGCTGACAGGGGCGCTGGAAACACCATATATTTT

size: many
length: 13
D: -
J: TRBJ1-4
V: TRBV10-3
CDR3: CAISEAFGGKLFF
DNA: TGTGCCATCAGTGAGGCTTTTGGCGGAAAACTGTTTTTT

size: -
length: 18
D: -
J: TRBJ2-6
V: TRBV14
CDR3: CASTLYRVKSYGANVLTF
DNA: TGTGCCAGCACCCTTTATAGGGTCAAAAGCTATGGGGCCAACGTCCTGACTTTC

size: many
length: 13
D: TRBD1
J: TRBJ1-2
V: TRBV19
CDR3: CASSVPRGDGYTF
DNA: TGTGCCAGTAGTGTACCCAGGGGGGATGGCTACACCTTC

size: many
length: 15
D: TRBD2
J: TRBJ2-1
V: TRBV12-3/TRBV12-4
CDR3: CASSFASGRNNEQFF
DNA: TGTGCCAGCAGTTTCGCTAGCGGGAGGAACAATGAGCAGTTCTTC

size: many
length: 14
D: -
J: TRBJ1-2
V: TRBV3-1
CDR3: CASSQEGGSVGYTF
DNA: TGTGCCAGCAGCCAAGAAGGAGGGTCGGTGGGCTACACCTTC

size: many
length: 14
D: -
J: TRBJ1-6
V: TRBV7-9
CDR3: CASSLIGADSPLHF
DNA: TGTGCCAGCAGCTTGATCGGGGCTGATTCACCCCTCCACTTT

size: many
length: 15
D: -
J: TRBJ1-1
V: TRBV11-2
CDR3: CASSYSRGGNTEAFF
DNA: TGTGCCAGCAGCTACTCCAGGGGTGGTAACACTGAAGCTTTCTTT

size: -
length: 15
D: -
J: TRBJ2-5
V: TRBV18
CDR3: CASSPTQGYQETQYF
DNA: TGTGCCAGCTCACCGACGCAGGGCTACCAAGAGACCCAGTACTTC

size: many
length: 11
D: -
J: TRBJ1-1
V: TRBV29-1
CDR3: CSVGGSTEAFF
DNA: TGCAGCGTTGGGGGCAGTACTGAAGCTTTCTTT

size: many
length: 15
D: TRBD1
J: TRBJ1-1
V: TRBV7-9
CDR3: CASSSRTGEVAEAFF
DNA: TGTGCCAGCAGCTCCCGAACAGGGGAAGTCGCTGAAGCTTTCTTT

size: many
length: 15
D: -
J: TRBJ1-2
V: TRBV18
CDR3: CASSGAQARSQGYTF
DNA: TGTGCCAGCTCAGGGGCGCAGGCCAGATCGCAGGGCTACACCTTC

size: many
length: 16
D: -
J: TRBJ1-1
V: TRBV4-1
CDR3: CASSQDIRTVNTEAFF
DNA: TGCGCCAGCAGCCAAGACATCCGGACGGTGAACACTGAAGCTTTCTTT

size: few
length: 16
D: -
J: TRBJ2-1
V: TRBV9
CDR3: CASSVGAAGSYNEQFF
DNA: TGTGCCAGCAGCGTAGGGGCCGCGGGGTCCTACAATGAGCAGTTCTTC

size: few
length: 13
D: -
J: TRBJ1-1
V: TRBV6-2/TRBV6-3
CDR3: CASSYTTNTEAFF
DNA: TGTGCCAGCAGTTACACAACGAACACTGAAGCTTTCTTT